The T cell receptor (beta chain) under discussion was sequenced for a study of neurological immune-mediated disorders. Time point indicated: longitudinal time-point 2. This clonotype was found many times. The CDR3 is 16 residues long. From germline, CDR1 is SGHRS and CDR2 YFSETQ. V was shortened by 2 bases and J by 2 bases, with 14 bases between the two germline ends. TCRdb re-derived calls from the 5' RACE reads in MiXCR, one entry per CDR3 protein. Counted here are around 90,000 distinct CDR3 sequences, less than 15% occurring once; the ten biggest clones make up about 5%. Sequenced input: PBMCs. The rearrangement joins TRBV5-1 to TRBJ1-3; D is ambiguous. The sequence derives from a female donor with HTLV-1-associated myelopathy (HAM/TSP). The DNA for the CDR3 is TGCGCCAGCAGCTTAAGCCCAGCACCTACTGGAAACACCATATATTTT. It is translated as CASSLSPAPTGNTIYF.